The 32 T cell receptor beta chains presented below share a single source sample, sequenced in a study of shared clonotypes between healthy human individuals (dated by TCRdb to 2018 to 2020). CD8 naive samples were CD45RO-negative cells positively selected for CCR7, giving a CD45RA+CCR7+ population that excluded TemRA cells. Libraries were prepared through the immunoSEQ multiplex PCR assay. Imported from immuneACCESS, the table was reduced by TCRdb to in-frame sequences with V and J called. These copies leave out some clones; in studies compared against another copy, an unresolved V gene accounts for under half, and the cause of the remainder is not known. For this sample the table gives approximately 2,200,000 clones, of which just over 90% were detected only once. Around 1.7% of the sample is held by the ten biggest clonotypes. The material sequenced was naive CD8+ T cells from PBMCs. The cell subset or site label of this sample denotes: CD45RA+CCR7+. The source of these receptors is a man younger than 35 in good health. Some clones in this sample may be carry-over from other donors' samples.

The chain links TRBV11-3 to TRBJ2-7; TRBD2 is a possible D gene (6 bases). CDR3 length: 14 amino acids. Germline values: CDR1 SGHNT, CDR2 YENEEA. V lost 5 bases and J 3 bases, leaving 14 bases between the germline ends. In nucleotides, the CDR3 is TGTGCCAGCAGCGGAGGGCCTATCGGCTACGAGCAGTACTTC. This codes for CASSGGPIGYEQYF.

The chain employs TRBV4-3 and TRBJ2-2; 13 bases fit TRBD2. Germline assignment: CDR1 LGHNA and CDR2 YSLEER. Trimming removed 1 base from V and 6 bases from J; junction bases left unmatched: 8. CDR3 length equals 18 residues. CDR3 residues: CASSQAGGLAGKAGELFF. CDR3 nucleotide sequence: TGCGCCAGCAGCCAAGCTGGGGGACTAGCGGGAAAGGCCGGGGAGCTGTTTTTT.

V and J are TRBV7-2 and TRBJ2-1; TRBD2 matches 8 bases. CDR3 size: 16 residues. V lost 4 bases, J lost 7 bases, and 12 bases stayed unmatched. Germline V gene lookup returns CDR1 SGHTA and CDR2 FQGNSA. CDR3 sequence reads: CASSSLGREDENEQFF. The CDR3 DNA sequence: TGTGCCAGCAGCTCCCTTGGGCGGGAGGACGAGAATGAGCAGTTCTTC.

The chain is built from TRBV28 and TRBJ2-1; 7 bases map to TRBD1. The V gene end was trimmed by 8 bases and the J gene end by 1 base; junction bases not matched to a gene: 5. The germline CDR1 and CDR2 sequences are MDHEN and SYDVKM. The CDR3 consists of 14 residues. The CDR3 DNA reads TGTGCCAGCGCCGGGACAGTGTCCTACAATGAGCAGTTCTTC. It encodes CASAGTVSYNEQFF.

V gene TRBV27 combines with J gene TRBJ1-1; 8 positions agree with TRBD1. V lost 5 bases and J lost 10; bases outside the gene matches: 12. This CDR3 contains 14 residues. Germline assignment: CDR1 MNHEY and CDR2 SMNVEV (reference sequence). The CDR3 DNA follows: TGTGCCAGCAGTATTCGGACAGGGTCAGGTCTAGCTTTCTTT. This encodes CASSIRTGSGLAFF.

The rearrangement joins TRBV9 to TRBJ2-1, with D maybe TRBD2 (5 bases). The CDR3 is made up of 15 amino acids. CDR1 and CDR2 (germline): SGDLS, YYNGEE. V lost 3 bases and J lost 2, with 12 bases in between. The CDR3 protein is CASSEGAAPYNEQFF. The CDR3 DNA reads TGTGCCAGCAGCGAGGGAGCGGCTCCCTACAATGAGCAGTTCTTC.

This clone was counted once. A read error may produce the germline difference seen at one junction end. The chain couples TRBV11-3 to TRBJ2-1; 10 bases match TRBD1. Germline V gene sequence: CDR1 SGHNT, CDR2 YENEEA. The CDR3 consists of 14 residues. CDR3 protein: CASSVDRGPNEQFF. CDR3 sequence (DNA): TGTGCCAGCAGCGTAGACAGGGGGCCCAATGAGCAGTTCTTC.

This sequence joins TRBV7-9 and TRBJ2-5, with 9 nucleotides matching TRBD1. Germline CDR1 is SEHNR and CDR2 is FQNEAQ (reference sequence). Trimming cost V 11 bases and J 5 bases; bases outside gene matches: 12. CDR3 length: 14 residues. In nucleotides, the CDR3 is TGTGCCGCAGCCGGTGACAGGGGGATTGAGACCCAGTACTTC. It codes for CAAAGDRGIETQYF.

V is TRBV10-3 and J is TRBJ1-5; possible D gene TRBD1, 5 bases. Germline V gene sequence: CDR1 ENHRY, CDR2 SYGVKD. The CDR3 is 19 amino acids. Trimming cost V 2 bases and J 0 bases, with 20 bases left between them. Here the CDR3 DNA reads TGTGCCATCAGTGAGGAAGGGTCAAGGGGAACATTTAGCAATCAGCCCCAGCATTTT. Protein: CAISEEGSRGTFSNQPQHF.

This chain links TRBV5-6 with TRBJ1-2, with D tentatively TRBD1 (5 bases). Trimming took 0 bases from V and 4 from J, leaving 16 bases between them. CDR3 length: 16 residues. The germline V gene encodes CDR1 SGHDT and CDR2 YYEEEE. The CDR3: CASSLGDSLKPYGYTF. The DNA of the CDR3 is TGTGCCAGCAGCTTGGGTGACAGCCTAAAACCCTATGGCTACACCTTC. Complete variable domain (other parts from reference TRBV5-6 and TRBJ1-2): DAGVTQSPTHLIKTRGQQVTLRCSPKSGHDTVSWYQQALGQGPQFIFQYYEEEERQRGNFPDRFSGHQFPNYSSELNVNALLLGDSALYLCASSLGDSLKPYGYTFGSGTRLTVV.

The chain uses TRBV28 and TRBJ2-1; 12 bases are a match to TRBD2. Per germline, CDR1 MDHEN and CDR2 SYDVKM. V lost 3 bases and J lost 6; bases outside the gene matches: 6. This CDR3 is 16 amino acids long. CDR3 residues: CASSLLTSGSRNEQFF. The DNA of the CDR3 is TGTGCCAGCAGTTTGTTGACTAGCGGGAGTCGCAATGAGCAGTTCTTC.

The chain's CDR3 is CASTHVSGGPEAFF. The CDR3 DNA is TGTGCCAGCACCCACGTAAGTGGGGGCCCTGAAGCTTTCTTT. The V call is TRBV9, the J call TRBJ1-1; a possible D gene is TRBD1 (6 bases). With 6 bases removed from V and 6 bases from J, the gap between germline ends came to 18 bases. The CDR3 length is 14 residues. Germline V gene lookup returns CDR1 SGDLS and CDR2 YYNGEE.

The J gene is TRBJ2-5, the V gene TRBV6-5; 7 nucleotides agree with TRBD1. V lost 6 bases, J lost 3 bases, and 10 bases stayed unmatched. The germline gives CDR1 MNHEY, CDR2 SVGAGI. This CDR3 has 15 residues. The CDR3 protein is CASSERLGQKETQYF. CDR3 in DNA: TGTGCCAGCAGCGAACGGTTGGGACAGAAAGAGACCCAGTACTTC.

The CDR3 spells CASSGLAHSGISYNEQFF. CDR3 nucleotide sequence: TGTGCCAGCAGTGGACTAGCTCATAGCGGGATCTCCTACAATGAGCAGTTCTTC. The chain links TRBV27 to TRBJ2-1, with TRBD2 matching 8 bases. Looked up from germline, CDR1 is MNHEY and CDR2 is SMNVEV (reference sequence). The CDR3 spans 18 residues. V trimming: 5 bases; J trimming: 0 bases; junction bases outside the gene matches: 12.

The chain recombines TRBV7-8 with TRBJ1-1, with a tentative D call TRBD1 (5 bases). The CDR3 is made up of 16 amino acids. V was pared by 6 bases and J by 1 base, with 18 bases between. Looked up from germline, CDR1 is SGHVS and CDR2 is FQNEAQ. CDR3 nucleotides: TGTGCCAGCAGACCCGGAGGGGCTTTCACGAACACTGAAGCTTTCTTT. It translates to CASRPGGAFTNTEAFF.

CDR3: CASSAKREWTDTQYF. Written as DNA, the CDR3 is TGTGCCAGCAGCGCCAAGCGGGAGTGGACAGATACGCAGTATTTT. The rearrangement uses TRBV7-8 and TRBJ2-3; TRBD2 matches 8 bases. The CDR3 sequence is 15 residues long. In germline, CDR1 is SGHVS, CDR2 FQNEAQ. With 5 bases clipped from V and 3 bases from J, the junction kept 7 bases outside the gene matches. Full variable domain (outside the CDR3, taken from reference TRBV7-8 and TRBJ2-3): GAGVSQSPRYKVAKRGQDVALRCDPISGHVSLFWYQQALGQGPEFLTYFQNEAQLDKSGLPSDRFFAERPEGSVSTLKIQRTQQEDSAVYLCASSAKREWTDTQYFGPGTRLTVL.

The V call is TRBV11-2, the J call TRBJ1-1, with TRBD1 identical over 8 bases. From germline, CDR1 is SGHAT and CDR2 FQNNGV. Losses at the gene ends were 1 base for V and 4 bases for J; bases not matched to a gene: 5. There are 15 residues in the CDR3. CDR3 protein: CASSLGSGGGTEAFF. CDR3 bases: TGTGCCAGCAGCTTAGGGTCAGGGGGCGGCACTGAAGCTTTCTTT.

The chain carries TRBV2 and TRBJ1-1; 9 nucleotides match TRBD1. Germline V gives CDR1 SNHLY, CDR2 FYNNEI. Losses at the gene ends were 5 bases for V and 5 bases for J; bases not matched to a gene: 21. The CDR3 contains 19 residues. The CDR3 bases are TGTGCCAGCAGTCCGGGACAGGGAGACCACGAGATTTGGGTTACTGAAGCTTTCTTT. Protein sequence: CASSPGQGDHEIWVTEAFF.

The rearrangement joins TRBV2 to TRBJ2-1; 10 nucleotides match TRBD2. Per germline, CDR1 SNHLY and CDR2 FYNNEI. This CDR3 has 16 residues. Trimming took 2 bases from V and 6 from J; bases not matched to a gene: 7. CDR3 nucleotides: TGTGCCAGCAGTGAAAGTGGGACTAGCGTGCTCAATGAGCAGTTCTTC. Translated: CASSESGTSVLNEQFF.

The chain uses TRBV6-5 and TRBJ2-7; D is perhaps TRBD1 (5 bases). The CDR3 consists of 13 residues. V was clipped by 0 bases and J by 7 bases, with 10 bases between them. CDR1 MNHEY and CDR2 SVGAGI come from the germline V gene. The CDR3 loop is CASSYSTTDEQYF. The CDR3 coding sequence is TGTGCCAGCAGTTACTCCACGACAGATGAGCAGTACTTC.

The chain carries TRBV7-3 and TRBJ2-1, with D possibly TRBD1 on 5 matching bases. Germline V lookup: CDR1 SGHTA, CDR2 FQGTGA. V was pared by 4 bases and J by 4 bases, with 17 bases between. The CDR3 is 16 amino acids. CDR3 protein: CASSWGVVAFYNEQFF. CDR3 in DNA: TGTGCCAGCAGCTGGGGCGTGGTAGCATTTTACAATGAGCAGTTCTTC.

The rearrangement links TRBV27 to TRBJ2-3, with TRBD2 identical over 12 bases. CDR3 size: 21 residues. The trim removed 2 bases at V and 1 base at J, leaving 16 bases unmatched. Germline CDR1 and CDR2: MNHEY and SMNVEV (reference sequence). The CDR3 here is CASSLGLAGGPTRSRTDTQYF. The CDR3 coding sequence is TGTGCCAGCAGTTTAGGTCTAGCGGGAGGGCCAACCCGATCACGCACAGATACGCAGTATTTT.

This clone appeared a single time. V usage is TRBV5-1 and J usage is TRBJ2-3; D is uncertain. The CDR3 runs 14 residues. CDR1 and CDR2 from the germline V gene are SGHRS and YFSETQ. The V end was cut by 2 bases, the J end by 2 bases, with 9 bases between. The CDR3 loop is CASSFRRTTDTQYF. CDR3 nucleotide sequence: TGCGCCAGCAGCTTCAGGAGAACCACAGATACGCAGTATTTT.

About this clone itself: The sample has other DNA sequences that encode this CDR3 too. The chain links TRBV30 to TRBJ2-1; 7 positions agree with TRBD2. Trimming at V came to 0 bases and at J to 4 bases, leaving 3 bases not matched to a gene. CDR3 length: 14 residues. Germline V gene sequence: CDR1 GTSNPN, CDR2 SVGIG (reference sequence). CDR3 sequence (DNA): TGTGCCTGGAGTGTGGGAGCGGGATACAATGAGCAGTTCTTC. Protein product: CAWSVGAGYNEQFF.

This clone has a single count. V usage is TRBV21-1 and J usage is TRBJ1-3. TRBV21-1 is given as a pseudogene. The length of the CDR3 is 17 residues. The CDR3: CASREKVWSFSGNTIYF. DNA for the CDR3: TGTGCCAGCAGGGAGAAAGTTTGGAGCTTCTCTGGAAACACCATATATTTT.

The CDR3 reads CASRRTGTAYEQYF. Written as DNA, the CDR3 is TGCGCCAGCAGGCGGACAGGGACGGCCTACGAGCAGTACTTC. The rearrangement joins TRBV5-1 to TRBJ2-7; 8 bases match TRBD1. V dropped 5 bases and J dropped 2; count of bases not matched to a gene: 6. Germline V gene lookup returns CDR1 SGHRS and CDR2 YFSETQ. The CDR3 extends over 14 amino acids. The full variable domain, with the rest looked up from reference TRBV5-1 and TRBJ2-7, is KAGVTQTPRYLIKTRGQQVTLSCSPISGHRSVSWYQQTPGQGLQFLFEYFSETQRNKGNFPGRFSGRQFSNSRSEMNVSTLELGDSALYLCASRRTGTAYEQYFGPGTRLTVT.

The rearrangement links TRBV25-1 to TRBJ1-2; D possibly corresponds to TRBD1 (5 bases). Germline V CDR1 and CDR2: MGHDK, SYGVNS. The CDR3 covers 14 residues. Trimming removed 2 bases at V and 4 bases at J, with 11 bases between. The CDR3 sequence is CASSEGGPAYGYTF. CDR3 coding DNA: TGTGCCAGCAGTGAAGGGGGTCCCGCCTATGGCTACACCTTC.

V gene TRBV27 combines with J gene TRBJ1-2; 7 bases fit TRBD1. CDR1 MNHEY and CDR2 SMNVEV come from the germline V gene (reference sequence). The CDR3 loop spans 14 amino acids. The junction had 8 bases not matched to a gene; V was cut back by 6 bases and J by 4 bases. The CDR3: CASRPLGQSYGYTF. The CDR3, as DNA: TGTGCCAGCAGACCCCTGGGACAGTCCTATGGCTACACCTTC.

With respect to this clone: Other nucleotide sequences in the sample specify the same CDR3. The DNA of the CDR3 is TGTGCCAGCCCGGACAGGACTCAAGAGACCCAGTACTTC. This encodes CASPDRTQETQYF. J is TRBJ2-5 and V is TRBV2; 7 bases line up with TRBD1. CDR1 and CDR2 (germline): SNHLY, FYNNEI. The CDR3 is 13 amino acids. V shed 8 bases and J 2 bases; nucleotides not matched to a gene: 5. The whole variable domain, filled in from reference TRBV2 and TRBJ2-5, reads EPEVTQTPSHQVTQMGQEVILRCVPISNHLYFYWYRQILGQKVEFLVSFYNNEISEKSEIFDDQFSVERPDGSNFTLKIRSTKLEDSAMYFCASPDRTQETQYFGPGTRLLVL.

To note about this clone: Different DNA sequences within this sample yield the same CDR3. The chain uses TRBV5-8 and TRBJ2-7; D possibly corresponds to TRBD2 (6 bases). Germline-derived CDR1 and CDR2 are SGHTS and YDEGEE. The CDR3 runs to 13 residues. Trimming took 2 bases from V and 1 from J, leaving 7 bases between them. CDR3 loop: CASSFGGSYEQYF. The CDR3 bases are TGTGCCAGCAGCTTCGGGGGATCCTACGAGCAGTACTTC.

The V gene is TRBV6-5, the J gene TRBJ1-4, with no clear D. Per germline, CDR1 MNHEY and CDR2 SVGAGI. V lost 8 bases and J 6 bases, leaving 13 bases between the germline ends. The length of the CDR3 is 13 residues. The CDR3 loop reads CASRESFYEKLFF. The CDR3 bases are TGTGCCAGCCGGGAGTCTTTTTATGAAAAACTGTTTTTT.

The chain links TRBV4-2 to TRBJ2-7; 12 nucleotides agree with TRBD2. With V trimmed by 10 bases and J by 7 bases, 11 bases remained unmatched. CDR1 is LGHNA, CDR2 YNFKEQ, per germline. The CDR3 spans 14 residues. DNA of the CDR3: TGTGCCACTGGTCGGACTAGCGGGATGGGAGAGCAGTACTTC. This gives the protein CATGRTSGMGEQYF.